The clone carrying this T cell receptor (beta chain) was counted a few times. Through a sample-barcoded 5' primer and a J-beta primer mix, a second PCR was run for roughly 6 to 12 cycles. Each CDR3 protein is one row after TCRdb ran MiXCR on the 5' RACE reads. The sample includes fewer than 1 million distinct CDR3 sequences, around 42% of them seen just once. The data stem from a study of blood T cells in healthy people across ages. Study-level information: Template switching recovered approximately one barcoded beta molecule for every two T cells.

V lost 5 bases and J lost 3; bases outside the gene matches: 8. The CDR3 is 15 residues long. Looked up from germline, CDR1 is SGHDT and CDR2 is YYEEEE. This TCR was sampled from a man in his 60s in good health. Material: blood. The rearrangement links TRBV5-6 to TRBJ2-7; 10 positions agree with TRBD2. CDR3 sequence: CASRRRLAGGYEQYF. CDR3 nucleotide sequence: TGTGCCAGCAGAAGGAGGTTAGCGGGGGGCTACGAGCAGTACTTC.